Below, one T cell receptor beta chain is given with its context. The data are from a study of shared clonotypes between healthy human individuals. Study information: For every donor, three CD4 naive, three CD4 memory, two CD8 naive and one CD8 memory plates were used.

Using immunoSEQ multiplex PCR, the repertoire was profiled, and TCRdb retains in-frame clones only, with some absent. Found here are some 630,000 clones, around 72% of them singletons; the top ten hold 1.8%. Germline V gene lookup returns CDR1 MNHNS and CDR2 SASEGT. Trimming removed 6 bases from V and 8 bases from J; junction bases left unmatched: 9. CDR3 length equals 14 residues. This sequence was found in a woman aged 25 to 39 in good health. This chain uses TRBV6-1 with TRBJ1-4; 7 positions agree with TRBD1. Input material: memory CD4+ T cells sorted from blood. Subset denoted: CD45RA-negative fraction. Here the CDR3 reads CASRKLTGEEKLFF. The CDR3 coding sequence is TGTGCCAGCAGAAAATTAACAGGGGAGGAAAAACTGTTTTTT.